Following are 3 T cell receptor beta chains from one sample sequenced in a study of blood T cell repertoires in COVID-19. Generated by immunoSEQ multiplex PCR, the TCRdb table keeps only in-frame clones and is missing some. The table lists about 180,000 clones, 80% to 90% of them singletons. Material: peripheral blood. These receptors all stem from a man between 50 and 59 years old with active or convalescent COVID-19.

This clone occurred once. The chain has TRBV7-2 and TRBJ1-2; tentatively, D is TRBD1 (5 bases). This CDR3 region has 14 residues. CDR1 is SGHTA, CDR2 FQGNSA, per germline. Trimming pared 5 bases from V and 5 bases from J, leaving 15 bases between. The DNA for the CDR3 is TGTGCCAGCAGCCCGATGGGGACTGGATATGGCTACACCTTC. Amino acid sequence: CASSPMGTGYGYTF.

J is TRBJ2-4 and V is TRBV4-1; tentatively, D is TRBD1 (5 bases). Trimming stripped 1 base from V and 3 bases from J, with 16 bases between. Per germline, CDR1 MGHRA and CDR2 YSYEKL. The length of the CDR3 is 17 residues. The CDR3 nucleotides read TGCGCCAGCAGCCAAGGGCAGGGAATGATAGGCAAAAACATTCAGTACTTC. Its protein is CASSQGQGMIGKNIQYF.

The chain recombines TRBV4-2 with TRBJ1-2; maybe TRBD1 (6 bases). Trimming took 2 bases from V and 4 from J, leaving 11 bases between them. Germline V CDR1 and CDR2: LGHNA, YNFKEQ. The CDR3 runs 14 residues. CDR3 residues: CASSQPTGVYGYTF. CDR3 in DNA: TGTGCCAGCAGCCAACCGACAGGTGTCTATGGCTACACCTTC.